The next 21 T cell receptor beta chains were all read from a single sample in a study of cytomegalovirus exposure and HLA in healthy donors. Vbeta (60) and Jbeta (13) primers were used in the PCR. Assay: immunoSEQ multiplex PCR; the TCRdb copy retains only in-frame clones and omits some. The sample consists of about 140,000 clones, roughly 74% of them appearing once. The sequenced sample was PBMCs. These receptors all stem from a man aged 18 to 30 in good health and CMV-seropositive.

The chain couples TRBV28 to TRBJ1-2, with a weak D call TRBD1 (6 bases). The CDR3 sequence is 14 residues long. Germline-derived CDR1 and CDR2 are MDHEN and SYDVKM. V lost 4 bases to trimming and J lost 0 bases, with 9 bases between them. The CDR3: CASSSRTANYGYTF. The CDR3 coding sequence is TGTGCCAGCAGTTCCCGGACAGCTAACTATGGCTACACCTTC.

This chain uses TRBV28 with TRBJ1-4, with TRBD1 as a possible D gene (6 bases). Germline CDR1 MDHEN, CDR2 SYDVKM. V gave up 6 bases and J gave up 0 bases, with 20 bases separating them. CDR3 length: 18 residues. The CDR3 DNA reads TGTGCCAGCAGATACCGAGGGGGTCGGGGAGCAACTAATGAAAAACTGTTTTTT. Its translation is CASRYRGGRGATNEKLFF.

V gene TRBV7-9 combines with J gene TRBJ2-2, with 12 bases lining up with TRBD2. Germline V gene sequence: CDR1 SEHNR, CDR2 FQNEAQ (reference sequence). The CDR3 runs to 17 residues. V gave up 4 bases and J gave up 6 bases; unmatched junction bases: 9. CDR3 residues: CASSSLLAGGSAGELFF. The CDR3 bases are TGTGCCAGCAGCTCCCTTCTAGCGGGAGGGTCCGCCGGGGAGCTGTTTTTT.

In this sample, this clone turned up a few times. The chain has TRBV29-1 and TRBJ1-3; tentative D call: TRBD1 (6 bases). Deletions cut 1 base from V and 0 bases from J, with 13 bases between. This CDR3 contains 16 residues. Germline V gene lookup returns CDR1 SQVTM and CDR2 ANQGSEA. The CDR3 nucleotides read TGCAGCGTTGAAGGGCGGCAGGGGCCCTCTGGAAACACCATATATTTT. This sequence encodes CSVEGRQGPSGNTIYF.

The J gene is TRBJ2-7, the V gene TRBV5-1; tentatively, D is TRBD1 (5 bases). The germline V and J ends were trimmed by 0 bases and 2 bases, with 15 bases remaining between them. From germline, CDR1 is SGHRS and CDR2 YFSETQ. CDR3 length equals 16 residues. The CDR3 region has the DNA TGCGCCAGCAGCTTGGCCGACAGCCCCTTCACCTACGAGCAGTACTTC. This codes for CASSLADSPFTYEQYF.

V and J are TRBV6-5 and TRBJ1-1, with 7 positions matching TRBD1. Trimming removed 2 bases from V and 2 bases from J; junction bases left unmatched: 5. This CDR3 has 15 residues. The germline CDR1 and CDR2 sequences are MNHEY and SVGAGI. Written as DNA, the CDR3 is TGTGCCAGCAGTTACCGGACAGGAGGTAACACTGAAGCTTTCTTT. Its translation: CASSYRTGGNTEAFF.

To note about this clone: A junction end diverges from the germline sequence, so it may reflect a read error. The CDR3 here is CRVAPLAGSTDTQYF. For the CDR3, the DNA is TGCCGCGTTGCTCCTCTAGCGGGATCTACAGATACGCAGTATTTT. The J gene is TRBJ2-3, the V gene TRBV29-1; 9 bases map to TRBD2. The CDR3 has 15 amino acids. Germline-derived CDR1 and CDR2 are SQVTM and ANQGSEA.

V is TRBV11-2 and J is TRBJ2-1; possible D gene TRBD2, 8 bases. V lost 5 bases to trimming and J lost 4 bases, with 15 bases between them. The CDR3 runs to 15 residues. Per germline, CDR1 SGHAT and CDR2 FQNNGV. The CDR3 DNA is TGTGCCAGCAGCCCCGGGAGGGGGCTATACAATGAGCAGTTCTTC. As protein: CASSPGRGLYNEQFF.

DNA for the CDR3: TGCGCCAGCAGCTTGGGCCTGCGGCCAAAACGTGGGGAGACCCAGTACTTC. Its translation is CASSLGLRPKRGETQYF. V gene TRBV5-1 combines with J gene TRBJ2-5; no clear D gene. The V gene's germline CDR1 is SGHRS and CDR2 YFSETQ. The CDR3 length is 17 residues. Trimming took off 0 bases at V and 5 bases at J, with 20 bases between the two ends.

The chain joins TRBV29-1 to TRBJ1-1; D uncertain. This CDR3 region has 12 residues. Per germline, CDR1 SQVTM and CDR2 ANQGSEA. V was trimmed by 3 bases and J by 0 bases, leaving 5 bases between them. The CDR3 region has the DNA TGCAGCGTTGAGTATATGAACACTGAAGCTTTCTTT. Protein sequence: CSVEYMNTEAFF. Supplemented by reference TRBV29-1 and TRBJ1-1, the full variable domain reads SAVISQKPSRDICQRGTSLTIQCQVDSQVTMMFWYRQQPGQSLTLIATANQGSEATYESGFVIDKFPISRPNLTFSTLTVSNMSPEDSSIYLCSVEYMNTEAFFGQGTRLTVV.

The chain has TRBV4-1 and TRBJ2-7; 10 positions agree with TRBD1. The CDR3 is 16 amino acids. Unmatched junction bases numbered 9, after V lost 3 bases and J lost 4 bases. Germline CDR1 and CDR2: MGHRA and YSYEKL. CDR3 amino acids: CASSQEDRGRQYEQYF. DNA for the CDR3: TGCGCCAGCAGCCAGGAAGACAGGGGGCGACAGTACGAGCAGTACTTC.

For the CDR3, the DNA is TGCGCCAGCAGCCAAGATCTACTGGGCAGGGGGTTTGATGGCACTGAAGCTTTCTTT. Translating gives CASSQDLLGRGFDGTEAFF. The chain combines TRBV4-1 with TRBJ1-1; 7 bases match TRBD1. The CDR3 sequence is 19 residues long. After removal of 0 bases from V and 4 bases from J, the junction contained 17 bases not matched to a gene. The V gene's germline CDR1 is MGHRA and CDR2 YSYEKL.

The CDR3 here is CASRRQGVRTEAFF. The DNA of the CDR3 is TGTGCCAGCAGGCGACAGGGGGTACGGACTGAAGCTTTCTTT. The chain links TRBV2 to TRBJ1-1, with 9 positions matching TRBD1. Germline values: CDR1 SNHLY, CDR2 FYNNEI. The CDR3 is made up of 14 amino acids. V lost 6 bases, J lost 5 bases, and 7 bases stayed unmatched.

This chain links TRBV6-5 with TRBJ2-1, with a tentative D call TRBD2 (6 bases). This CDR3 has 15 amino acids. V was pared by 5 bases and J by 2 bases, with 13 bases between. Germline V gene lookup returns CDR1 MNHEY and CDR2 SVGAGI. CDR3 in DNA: TGTGCCAGCAGTCCGCCGGGAGCACCCTACAATGAGCAGTTCTTC. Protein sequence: CASSPPGAPYNEQFF.

DNA of the CDR3: TGCAGCGTGGGGACAGTCACGAACACCGGGGAGCTGTTTTTT. It specifies CSVGTVTNTGELFF. V and J are TRBV29-1 and TRBJ2-2; 7 bases match TRBD1. J lost 0 bases, V lost 6 bases, and 4 bases had no gene match. Germline CDR1 SQVTM, CDR2 ANQGSEA. The length of the CDR3 is 14 residues.

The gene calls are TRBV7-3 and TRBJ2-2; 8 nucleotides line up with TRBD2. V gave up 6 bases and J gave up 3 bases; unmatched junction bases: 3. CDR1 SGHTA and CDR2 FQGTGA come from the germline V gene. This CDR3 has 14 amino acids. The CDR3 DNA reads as TGTGCCAGCAGACGGGGGGGGGACACCGGGGAGCTGTTTTTT. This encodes CASRRGGDTGELFF.

CDR3 sequence: CSVQTGATYEQYF. CDR3 nucleotides: TGCAGCGTTCAGACAGGGGCGACCTACGAGCAGTACTTC. The chain recombines TRBV29-1 with TRBJ2-5, with TRBD1 matching over 8 bases. The last part of the DNA fits TRBJ2-7 better; the J call may be wrong. From germline, CDR1 is SQVTM and CDR2 ANQGSEA. The CDR3 is 13 residues long.

DNA for the CDR3: TGTGCCAGCAGTGATTTTGGCGGGAGAACAGATACGCAGTATTTT. Amino acid sequence: CASSDFGGRTDTQYF. The chain has TRBV25-1 and TRBJ2-3; 7 bases fit TRBD2. The germline V gene has CDR1 MGHDK and CDR2 SYGVNS. The CDR3 has 15 amino acids. V gave up 3 bases and J gave up 3 bases; unmatched junction bases: 6.

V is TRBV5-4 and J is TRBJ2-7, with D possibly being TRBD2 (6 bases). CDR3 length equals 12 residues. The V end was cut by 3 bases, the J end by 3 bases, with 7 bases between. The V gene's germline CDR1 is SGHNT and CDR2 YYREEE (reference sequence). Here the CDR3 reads CASSSGGYEQYF. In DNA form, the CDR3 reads TGTGCCAGCAGCTCCGGGGGCTACGAGCAGTACTTC.

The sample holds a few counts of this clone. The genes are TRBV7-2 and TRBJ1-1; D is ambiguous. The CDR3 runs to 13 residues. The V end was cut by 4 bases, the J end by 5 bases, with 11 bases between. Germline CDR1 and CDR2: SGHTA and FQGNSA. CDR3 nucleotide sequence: TGTGCCAGCAGCTCCTCGACGGGTACTGAAGCTTTCTTT. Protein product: CASSSSTGTEAFF. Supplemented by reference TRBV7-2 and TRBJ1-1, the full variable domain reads GAGVSQSPSNKVTEKGKDVELRCDPISGHTALYWYRQSLGQGLEFLIYFQGNSAPDKSGLPSDRFSAERTGGSVSTLTIQRTQQEDSAVYLCASSSSTGTEAFFGQGTRLTVV.

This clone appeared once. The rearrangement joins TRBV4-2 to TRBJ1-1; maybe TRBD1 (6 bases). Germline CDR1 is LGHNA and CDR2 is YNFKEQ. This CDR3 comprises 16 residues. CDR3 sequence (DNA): TGTGCGGCAGCCCGGCTGGTAGGGGGAAAAAACACTGAAGCTTTCTTT. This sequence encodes CAAARLVGGKNTEAFF.